Sequencing of this T cell receptor (beta chain) was carried out in a study of T cell clones after liver transplantation (dated by TCRdb to between 2019 and 2020). Study-level background: The samples were obtained from ITN030ST, a randomized trial that attempted immunosuppression withdrawal within 2 years after liver transplantation. Donor-reactive T cell clones were identified by TCRbeta sequencing after a pre-transplant mixed lymphocyte reaction and then tracked in post-transplant blood. As an antigen-independent comparator for donor-reactive sequences, third party-reactive TCRbeta sequences were also identified from pre-transplant MLRs. Three of the eight recipients were HCV-positive; the others were transplanted for non-autoimmune, non-viral indications. Subjects received no induction therapy and standard immunosuppression until randomization at 12-24 months post-transplant. Tolerance was defined as complete withdrawal of immunosuppression for at least one year without a rise in liver enzymes beyond twice the upper limit of normal. Blood samples were collected pre-transplant, pre-randomization before withdrawal, and post-randomization after either full withdrawal or failed withdrawal. Of the 8 liver transplant recipients making up the studied cohort, 3 were classified as tolerant and 5 as non-tolerant. General study outcomes and caveats: Donor-reactive sequences decreased more than third party-reactive sequences, which suggests partial antigen-specific deletion that was not related to withdrawal success. After accounting for repertoire turnover, donor-reactive detection was significantly reduced in 7 of 8 subjects for CD4 and 8 of 8 for CD8. A significant post-transplant decrease in circulating donor-reactive CD4 TCRbeta sequences was observed in most of the 8 subjects, irrespective of tolerance or HCV status. Since no allograft tissue specimens were available, donor-reactive T cells may have migrated into the graft instead of being deleted. In a couple of subjects, low numbers of available donor cells limited the measurable donor-reactive repertoire. The conclusions were considered preliminary, being limited by small, heterogeneous patient numbers and non-standardized post-transplant time points.

Taken from cysteine to phenylalanine, the CDR3 has 13 residues. Left in the record is the CDR3 DNA by itself, 39 bases read in frame from the first base. V is clipped by 5 bases and J by 8 bases, and the sequence between their germline boundaries is 13 bases long. Per the germline V gene, MNHEY is the CDR1 and SVGAGI is the CDR2. Unstimulated PBMCs, after thawing, were stained for CD3, CD4 and CD8 and then FACS-sorted into CD3+CD4+ and CD3+CD8+ populations. Each of the 8 studied subjects was randomized to immunosuppression withdrawal. The Qiagen DNeasy Blood and Tissue Kit was used to isolate genomic DNA. High-throughput TCRbeta CDR3 sequencing of frozen genomic DNA was performed by immunoSEQ, with PCR amplification, mapping, bias correction and internal controls included. Concerning the study's data processing: Productive rearrangements were retained, and unique TCRbeta sequences were defined by the CDR3 nucleotide sequence together with the V and J gene. Donor-reactive sequences required at least 5-fold expansion in CFSE-low cells versus unstimulated pre-transplant cells and at least 0.01% frequency. Minimum frequency thresholds were set for each subject based on the unstimulated sample with the lowest template count, ensuring at least 90% detection power. Jensen-Shannon divergence between the top 1000 TCRbeta sequences post- versus pre-transplant served as the measure of repertoire turnover. Two-sided Fisher's exact tests were used to test for changes in how often donor-reactive sequences were detected. TCRdb took this table from immuneACCESS and kept in-frame rearrangements with V and J called. Such tables lack part of the clones; where checked against another copy, unresolved V genes explain under half of the gap, and the rest is unexplained. V, J and clone size derive from that table, while D and trimming were established from the DNA sequence. The sample yields just over 80,000 clones; roughly 80% were counted once. Approximately 0.43% of the sample is held by the ten biggest clonotypes.

As regards this clone: Its cognate antigen has yet to be identified. No qualities accompany the bases; no much larger clone lies one base away.

The chain uses TRBV6-5 and TRBJ2-4; TRBD2 might be the D gene, on 6 matching bases. This clonotype was sampled from a human patient who received a liver transplant. Some T cells may be donor cells from the graft after a transplant. The sample here was CD4+ T cells from blood, taken around 45 months after liver transplant. The CDR3 loop reads CASSALGGDIQYF. The sequence in DNA is TGTGCCAGCAGTGCCCTCGGAGGGGACATTCAGTACTTC.